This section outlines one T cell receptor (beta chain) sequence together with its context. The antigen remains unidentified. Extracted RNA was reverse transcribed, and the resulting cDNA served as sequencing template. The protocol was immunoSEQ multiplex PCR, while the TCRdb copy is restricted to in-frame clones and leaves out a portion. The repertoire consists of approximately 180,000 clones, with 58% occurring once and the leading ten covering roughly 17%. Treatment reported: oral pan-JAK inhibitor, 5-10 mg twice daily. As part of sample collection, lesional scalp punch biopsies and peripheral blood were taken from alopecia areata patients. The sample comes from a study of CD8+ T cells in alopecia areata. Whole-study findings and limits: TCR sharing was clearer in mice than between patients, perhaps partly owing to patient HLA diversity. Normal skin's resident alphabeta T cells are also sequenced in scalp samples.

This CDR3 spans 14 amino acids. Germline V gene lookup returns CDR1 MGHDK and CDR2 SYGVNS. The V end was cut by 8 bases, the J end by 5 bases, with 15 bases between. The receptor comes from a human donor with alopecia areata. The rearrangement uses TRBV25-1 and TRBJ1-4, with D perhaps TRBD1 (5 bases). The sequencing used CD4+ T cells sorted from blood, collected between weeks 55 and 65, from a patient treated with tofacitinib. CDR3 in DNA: TGTGCCAGCGCTCCGGGGACGGTCAATGAAAAACTGTTTTTT. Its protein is CASAPGTVNEKLFF.